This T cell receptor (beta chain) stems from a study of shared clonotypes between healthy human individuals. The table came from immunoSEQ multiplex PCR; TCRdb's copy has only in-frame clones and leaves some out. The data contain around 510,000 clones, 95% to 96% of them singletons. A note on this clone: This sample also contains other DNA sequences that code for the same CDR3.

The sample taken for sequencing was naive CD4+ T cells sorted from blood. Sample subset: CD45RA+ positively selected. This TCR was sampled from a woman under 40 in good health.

CDR3 in amino acids: CASRQSTDTQYF. The CDR3 DNA is TGTGCCAGCAGGCAAAGCACAGATACGCAGTATTTT. The rearrangement joins TRBV2 to TRBJ2-3, with D unclear. The germline V gene encodes CDR1 SNHLY and CDR2 FYNNEI. This CDR3 has 12 amino acids. V shed 6 bases and J shed 0 bases, with 4 bases lying between them. Supplemented by reference TRBV2 and TRBJ2-3, the full variable domain reads EPEVTQTPSHQVTQMGQEVILRCVPISNHLYFYWYRQILGQKVEFLVSFYNNEISEKSEIFDDQFSVERPDGSNFTLKIRSTKLEDSAMYFCASRQSTDTQYFGPGTRLTVL.